These 31 T cell receptor beta chains were sequenced from one sample in a study of T and B cells in COVID-19 patients. Multiplex PCR with BIOMED2 TRB-A/B primer pools amplified TRB rearrangements. From the multiplex PCR reads, TCRdb called clonotypes with MiXCR, one entry per CDR3 protein. The table lists 6,500 to 10,000 distinct CDR3 sequences, about 30% of them singletons. TRB was amplified from around 250-500 ng of blood genomic DNA. Sequences were obtained from blood. The receptor set was obtained from a human donor with active COVID-19.

By its share, this clonotype is medium-sized. This CDR3 is CASSMTGANVLTF. For the CDR3, the DNA is TGTGCCAGTAGTATGACCGGGGCCAACGTCCTGACTTTC. V is TRBV19 and J is TRBJ2-6; D is unclear. Trimming removed 3 bases at V and 4 bases at J, with 4 bases between. This CDR3 is built from 13 residues. Germline assignment: CDR1 LNHDA and CDR2 SQIVND (reference sequence).

This clonotype was counted a single time. The V call is TRBV5-6, the J call TRBJ1-1; unclear D gene. The germline V and J ends were trimmed by 2 bases and 1 base, with 9 bases remaining between them. The germline CDR1 and CDR2 sequences are SGHDT and YYEEEE. The CDR3 runs to 14 residues. The chain's CDR3 is CASSFFRGNTEAFF. Here the CDR3 DNA reads TGTGCCAGCAGCTTCTTCCGGGGGAACACTGAAGCTTTCTTT. The complete variable domain, with remaining parts taken from reference TRBV5-6 and TRBJ1-1, reads DAGVTQSPTHLIKTRGQQVTLRCSPKSGHDTVSWYQQALGQGPQFIFQYYEEEERQRGNFPDRFSGHQFPNYSSELNVNALLLGDSALYLCASSFFRGNTEAFFGQGTRLTVV.

The chain has TRBV10-3 and TRBJ2-5; D ambiguous. The germline V gene encodes CDR1 ENHRY and CDR2 SYGVKD. The V end lost 4 bases, the J end lost 3 bases, and 3 bases lay between the germline ends. The CDR3 consists of 11 residues. CDR3 DNA sequence: TGTGCCATCAGTGGGGAAGAGACCCAGTACTTC. Translated: CAISGEETQYF.

The chain recombines TRBV18 with TRBJ2-1, with TRBD1 matching over 7 bases. The CDR3 has 15 amino acids. V lost 6 bases, J lost 3 bases, and 8 bases stayed unmatched. Germline lookup yields CDR1 KGHSH and CDR2 LQKENI. CDR3 region: CASSLDGTVYNEQFF. The CDR3 region has the DNA TGTGCCAGCTCCCTGGATGGGACAGTCTACAATGAGCAGTTCTTC.

This clonotype was recorded once. A much larger clone is a single base away; this may be a read error. The chain carries TRBV5-5 and TRBJ1-6, with TRBD1 as a possible D gene (6 bases). Germline loops: CDR1 SGHKS, CDR2 YYEKEE (reference sequence). The CDR3 runs to 15 residues. The CDR3 DNA reads TGTGCCAGCAGCTTCTCGGGACAAAATAATTCACACCTCCACTTT. Protein product: CASSFSGQNNSHLHF. The whole variable domain, filled in from reference TRBV5-5 and TRBJ1-6, reads DAGVTQSPTHLIKTRGQQVTLRCSPISGHKSVSWYQQVLGQGPQFIFQYYEKEERGRGNFPDRFSARQFPNYSSELNVNALLLGDSALYLCASSFSGQNNSHLHFGNGTRLTVT.

By frequency in the sample, this clonotype is medium-sized. The chain uses TRBV29-1 and TRBJ2-7; possibly TRBD2 for D (6 bases). The germline CDR1 and CDR2 sequences are SQVTM and ANQGSEA. CDR3 length equals 12 residues. Trimming shortened V by 6 bases and J by 2 bases, and 11 bases separated the two germline ends. The CDR3 reads CSVGREAYEQYF. CDR3 coding DNA: TGCAGCGTCGGCAGGGAGGCCTACGAGCAGTACTTC.

Judged by abundance, this clonotype is medium-sized (0.01 to 0.1%). The gene calls are TRBV5-4 and TRBJ2-2; 8 bases match TRBD2. CDR1 is SGHNT, CDR2 YYREEE, per germline (reference sequence). The V segment lost 4 bases and the J segment 4 bases; nucleotides outside the gene matches: 12. The CDR3 contains 17 residues. CDR3 sequence: CASSPGLARVGTGELFF. For the CDR3, the DNA is TGTGCCAGCAGCCCCGGACTAGCCCGCGTCGGCACCGGGGAGCTGTTTTTT.

J is TRBJ2-3 and V is TRBV7-6; 9 nucleotides line up with TRBD2. V lost 2 bases and J lost 3; bases outside the gene matches: 6. In germline, CDR1 is SGHVS, CDR2 FNYEAQ. The CDR3 contains 16 residues. CDR3 residues: CASSLSLLAGTDTQYF. DNA of the CDR3: TGTGCCAGCAGCTTATCTCTTCTAGCGGGGACAGATACGCAGTATTTT.

The gene calls are TRBV19 and TRBJ1-1, with D tentatively TRBD1 (5 bases). Germline V lookup: CDR1 LNHDA, CDR2 SQIVND (reference sequence). The V end lost 1 base, the J end lost 8 bases, and 14 bases lay between the germline ends. The CDR3 spans 14 residues. The CDR3 sequence: CASSIVDQGSEAFF. The CDR3, as DNA: TGTGCCAGTAGTATAGTAGATCAGGGTTCGGAAGCTTTCTTT.

This clonotype is termed large. The chain combines TRBV29-1 with TRBJ2-1; 8 positions match TRBD1. The trim removed 1 base at V and 8 bases at J, leaving 7 bases unmatched. Per germline, CDR1 SQVTM and CDR2 ANQGSEA. The CDR3 spans 14 residues. CDR3 in amino acids: CSVEAQGAGDEQFF. The CDR3 DNA follows: TGCAGCGTTGAAGCCCAGGGGGCAGGGGATGAGCAGTTCTTC.

This clonotype was seen only a few times. The chain employs TRBV27 and TRBJ1-5, with no clear D. This CDR3 spans 13 amino acids. Germline lookup yields CDR1 MNHEY and CDR2 SMNVEV (reference sequence). Trimming shortened V by 5 bases and J by 3 bases, and 8 bases separated the two germline ends. The CDR3 loop reads CASSLTYNQPQHF. The CDR3 DNA follows: TGTGCCAGCAGTCTAACATACAATCAGCCCCAGCATTTT.

This clonotype qualifies as medium-sized (0.01 to 0.1%). V is TRBV13 and J is TRBJ2-5; D unclear. The CDR3 has 13 residues. The ends were cut back, 1 base at V and 3 bases at J, with 6 bases in the middle. Germline assignment: CDR1 PRHDT and CDR2 FYEKMQ (reference sequence). CDR3 in DNA: TGTGCCAGCAGCTTAGTAGCCGAAGAGACCCAGTACTTC. Translating it yields CASSLVAEETQYF.

This clonotype was seen only a few times. The genes are TRBV6-1 and TRBJ2-7, with D hard to call. Germline assignment: CDR1 MNHNS and CDR2 SASEGT. This CDR3 spans 18 amino acids. Trimming stripped 2 bases from V and 2 bases from J, with 22 bases between. CDR3 residues: CASSENPPVLAITYEQYV. CDR3 DNA: TGTGCCAGCAGTGAAAACCCCCCCGTCCTCGCGATAACCTACGAGCAGTACGTC.

This clonotype was counted only a few times. The rearrangement links TRBV6-5 to TRBJ1-2, with D perhaps matching TRBD1 (5 bases). Germline V lookup: CDR1 MNHEY, CDR2 SVGAGI. V was clipped by 10 bases and J by 2 bases, with 14 bases between them. This CDR3 is 13 amino acids long. The CDR3 DNA follows: TGTGCCACCAACGGGGGGGGAAACTATGGCTACACCTTC. Translating gives CATNGGGNYGYTF.

The chain recombines TRBV7-9 with TRBJ1-6; 9 bases agree with TRBD1. From germline, CDR1 is SEHNR and CDR2 FQNEAQ (reference sequence). This CDR3 is 14 amino acids long. After removal of 5 bases from V and 8 bases from J, the junction contained 4 bases not matched to a gene. This chain's CDR3 is CASSTGTGYSPLHF. The CDR3 DNA reads TGTGCCAGCAGCACCGGGACAGGGTATTCACCCCTCCACTTT.

In its sample, this clonotype ranks as medium-sized (0.01 to 0.1%). The J gene is TRBJ2-7, the V gene TRBV27; TRBD1 aligns across 9 bases. The CDR3 is 13 amino acids. CDR1 and CDR2 (germline): MNHEY, SMNVEV (reference sequence). The ends lost 6 bases at V and 6 bases at J; junction bases unmatched: 6. This CDR3 reads CASRKGTGSEQYV. CDR3 DNA sequence: TGTGCCAGCAGAAAGGGGACAGGGAGCGAGCAGTACGTC.

The chain is built from TRBV24-1 and TRBJ2-6, with 9 bases lining up with TRBD1. Germline CDR1 KGHDR, CDR2 SFDVKD. J gave up 1 base and V 12 bases, and 15 bases lay outside the gene matches. CDR3 size: 18 residues. The CDR3 loop is CAPAFWDRDGSGANVLTF. Written as DNA, the CDR3 is TGTGCCCCAGCTTTCTGGGACAGGGATGGGTCTGGGGCCAACGTCCTGACTTTC.

The chain is built from TRBV19 and TRBJ2-2; D gene ambiguous. Germline V CDR1 and CDR2: LNHDA, SQIVND (reference sequence). The V end lost 5 bases, the J end lost 4 bases, and 23 bases lay between the germline ends. The CDR3 covers 18 residues. The CDR3 spells CASSLSLSADHATGELFF. The CDR3 bases are TGTGCCAGTAGTTTATCCCTCTCCGCGGACCACGCCACCGGGGAGCTGTTTTTT. Supplemented by reference TRBV19 and TRBJ2-2, the full variable domain reads DGGITQSPKYLFRKEGQNVTLSCEQNLNHDAMYWYRQDPGQGLRLIYYSQIVNDFQKGDIAEGYSVSREKKESFPLTVTSAQKNPTAFYLCASSLSLSADHATGELFFGEGSRLTVL.

Details on this clonotype: This may be a read error, as it is one base from a much larger clone. The rearrangement links TRBV19 to TRBJ1-4, with no clear D. CDR3 length equals 16 residues. The germline CDR1 and CDR2 sequences are LNHDA and SQIVND (reference sequence). Trimming cost V 8 bases and J 4 bases, with 20 bases left between them. Written as DNA, the CDR3 is TGTGCCAGTTTTCCCACCCAAGGGCTCTATAATGAAAAACTGTTTTTT. It yields the protein CASFPTQGLYNEKLFF.

The chain is built from TRBV10-3 and TRBJ1-1; the D is unclear. The CDR3 is 13 residues long. From germline, CDR1 is ENHRY and CDR2 SYGVKD. Trimming stripped 7 bases from V and 0 bases from J, with 9 bases between. This CDR3 is CAINTEMNTEAFF. For the CDR3, the DNA is TGTGCCATCAACACGGAGATGAACACTGAAGCTTTCTTT.

The V and J genes are TRBV21-1 and TRBJ2-7; TRBD1 is taken as the D call from the table, unchecked against the DNA. TRBV21-1 is noted as a pseudogene. This CDR3 contains 15 residues. CDR3 in DNA: TGTGCCAGCAGCAAGGACAGGGAGAGGACCTACGAGCAGTACTTC. It yields the protein CASSKDRERTYEQYF.

The V call is TRBV2, the J call TRBJ2-3; 10 bases are a match to TRBD2. The germline gives CDR1 SNHLY, CDR2 FYNNEI. This CDR3 has 23 amino acids. The V gene end was trimmed by 11 bases and the J gene end by 4 bases; junction bases not matched to a gene: 36. Here the CDR3 reads CASEESRWGTGELSGGAPDTQYF. The CDR3 nucleotides are TGTGCCTCAGAAGAATCGAGGTGGGGCACCGGGGAGCTGAGCGGGGGGGCCCCAGATACGCAGTATTTT.

In its sample, this clonotype was seen a few times. The chain has TRBV18 and TRBJ2-3, with TRBD2 matching 8 bases. With 10 bases clipped from V and 3 bases from J, the junction kept 15 bases outside the gene matches. This CDR3 is 16 amino acids long. Germline assignment: CDR1 KGHSH and CDR2 LQKENI. CDR3: CATLRLTRGGTDTQYF. CDR3 in DNA: TGTGCCACCCTACGCCTGACACGGGGGGGAACAGATACGCAGTATTTT.

Relative to its sample, this clonotype is medium-sized. This chain uses TRBV19 with TRBJ1-5, with 10 bases that match TRBD1. This CDR3 has 17 residues. The germline V gene has CDR1 LNHDA and CDR2 SQIVND (reference sequence). The V and J ends lost 2 bases and 3 bases, in that order; junction bases with no gene match: 7. The CDR3 protein is CASSILGGTGANQPQHF. CDR3 in DNA: TGTGCCAGTAGTATATTGGGAGGGACAGGGGCCAATCAGCCCCAGCATTTT. The whole variable domain, filled in from reference TRBV19 and TRBJ1-5, reads DGGITQSPKYLFRKEGQNVTLSCEQNLNHDAMYWYRQDPGQGLRLIYYSQIVNDFQKGDIAEGYSVSREKKESFPLTVTSAQKNPTAFYLCASSILGGTGANQPQHFGDGTRLSIL.

J is TRBJ1-3 and V is TRBV6-2 or TRBV6-3; D call uncertain. Looked up from germline, CDR1 is MNHEY and CDR2 is SVGEGT. V lost 0 bases to trimming and J lost 7 bases, with 10 bases between them. The CDR3 has 14 residues. The CDR3, as DNA: TGTGCCAGCAGTTACTCCCTCAGAGGCAACACCATATATTTT. It yields the protein CASSYSLRGNTIYF.

V is TRBV12-3 or TRBV12-4 and J is TRBJ2-3; 8 positions match TRBD2. The V and J ends lost 5 bases and 4 bases, in that order; junction bases with no gene match: 17. CDR3 length equals 18 residues. In DNA, the CDR3 is TGTGCCAGCAGTCCCGTGGAACTCGGCGGGGGGCCGCCAGATACGCAGTATTTT. Translation: CASSPVELGGGPPDTQYF.

Comment on this clonotype: Being one base from a much bigger clone, this may be a read error. V is TRBV6-6 and J is TRBJ2-1; D might be TRBD2 (6 bases). The germline V gene has CDR1 MNHNY and CDR2 SVGAGI (reference sequence). The CDR3 extends over 16 amino acids. In nucleotides, the CDR3 is TGTGCCAGTCACTCTCTTGGGCGGGGAGGTTTGAATGAGCAGTCCTTC. It codes for CASHSLGRGGLNEQSF.

Only a few counts were recorded for this clonotype. The chain carries TRBV18 and TRBJ2-1; the match to TRBD1 covers 9 bases. CDR1 is KGHSH, CDR2 LQKENI, per germline. V lost 4 bases, J lost 6 bases, and 7 bases stayed unmatched. The CDR3 covers 15 residues. This chain's CDR3 is CASSLLGTGTNEQFF. CDR3 sequence (DNA): TGTGCCAGCTCACTCCTAGGGACAGGGACCAATGAGCAGTTCTTC.

This clonotype ranks as medium-sized. The junction and the germline gene differ at one end; a read error may be behind it. This chain joins TRBV27 and TRBJ2-7; D may be TRBD2 (5 bases). This CDR3 has 14 residues. Germline lookup yields CDR1 MNHEY and CDR2 SMNVEV (reference sequence). The CDR3 region has the DNA TGTGCCAGCAGTCTATCTCGGGGAGCCTACGAGCAGTACTTC. Translated, it gives CASSLSRGAYEQYF.

This clonotype turned up a few times. The chain employs TRBV6-1 and TRBJ2-1; no reliable D call. From germline, CDR1 is MNHNS and CDR2 SASEGT. CDR3 length equals 15 residues. V was clipped by 6 bases and J by 5 bases, with 17 bases between them. The CDR3 DNA reads as TGTGCCAGCAGCGAGCTTTCGAGGAATAACAATGAGCAGTTCTTC. It codes for CASSELSRNNNEQFF.

This clonotype is judged medium-sized. This sequence joins TRBV6-4 and TRBJ2-5, with 7 bases fitting TRBD1. The CDR3 is 15 residues long. Germline V lookup: CDR1 MRHNA, CDR2 SNTAGT. The V segment lost 5 bases and the J segment 9 bases; nucleotides outside the gene matches: 15. CDR3 region: CASSFKGQRTLAQYF. In nucleotides, the CDR3 is TGTGCCAGCAGTTTCAAGGGACAGCGAACTTTGGCCCAGTACTTC.